This T cell receptor beta chain was identified during a study of vaccination and CD4 T cells after COVID-19. The Oncomine TCR Beta short-read assay sequenced DNA from cultured CD4+ T cells. Each CDR3 protein gets one entry after TCRdb re-called the PCR reads with MiXCR. Of about 6,600 distinct CDR3 sequences listed, under 60% were seen once; the top ten hold around 45%. As regards this clonotype: What it recognizes is unknown.

Germline lookup yields CDR1 LNHDA and CDR2 SQIVND (reference sequence). The CDR3 sequence is 14 residues long. V shed 6 bases and J 9 bases; nucleotides not matched to a gene: 8. Treatment given: roughly 10-day PBMC culture with coronavirus spike peptide pools or control peptides (ViraFEST assay). During the years 2011-2018, before the COVID-19 pandemic, the unexposed donor's CD4+ T cells were collected. The chain couples TRBV19 to TRBJ2-1; TRBD2 aligns across 10 bases. The specimen sequenced was CD4+ T cells from blood, cultured in vitro. This receptor was identified in a human donor in good health. CDR3 residues: CASRPSGSPPEQFF. In DNA form, the CDR3 reads TGTGCCAGTAGACCTAGCGGGAGTCCCCCTGAGCAGTTCTTC.